This is a list of T cell receptor beta chains from one sample in a study of blood T cell repertoires in COVID-19. Assay used: immunoSEQ multiplex PCR; TCRdb lists only in-frame clones, some missing. Of around 47,000 clones in the sample, approximately 79% are singletons; the top ten hold around 44%. The sequenced sample consisted of peripheral blood. Receptor source: a human donor in a cohort sampled during active COVID-19. CDR3s include the opening cysteine and the closing phenylalanine or tryptophan. The D gene is left open where the match is weak. Clone size is stated in some rows and not others, as once, few, many or a class when expanded.

>TRBV5-1|TRBJ2-5|TRBD2|.
TGCGCCAGCAGCTTGGGGGCCAGACTAGCGGAGTACCAAGAGACCCAGTACTTC
CASSLGARLAEYQETQYF
>TRBV7-9|TRBJ2-7|TRBD1|.
TGTGCCAGCAGCGACATCAGGGGGCAGTTCGAGCAGTACTTC
CASSDIRGQFEQYF
>TRBV4-1|TRBJ1-6|.|.
TGCGCCAGCAGCCAAGAAACGGGGAGCTCCTATAATTCACCCCTCCACTTT
CASSQETGSSYNSPLHF
>TRBV6-5|TRBJ2-3|.|.
TGTGCCAGCAGTTCGAGCGGGTATAGCACAGATACGCAGTATTTT
CASSSSGYSTDTQYF
>TRBV7-9|TRBJ2-7|TRBD1|few
TGTGCCAGCAGCTGGGCCCCCGGGACAGATTCCTACGAGCAGTACTTC
CASSWAPGTDSYEQYF
>TRBV19|TRBJ2-2|.|.
TGTGCCAGTAGTATCTCCCGACATAAAGCCACCGGGGAGCTGTTTTTT
CASSISRHKATGELFF
>TRBV30|TRBJ2-6|.|.
TGTGCCTGGGAGCGAGGGTCTGGGGCCAACGTCCTGACTTTC
CAWERGSGANVLTF
>TRBV5-1|TRBJ1-6|TRBD1|.
TGCGCCAGCAGCCCGGGACAGGGTTTTTCACCCCTCCACTTT
CASSPGQGFSPLHF
>TRBV5-1|TRBJ1-1|.|.
TGCGCCAGCAGCTTGGAAGAGGGGGTGGTTACTGAAGCTTTCTTT
CASSLEEGVVTEAFF
>TRBV20-1|TRBJ2-5|.|.
TGCAGTGCTAGTAGTACTAGCCTACAAGAGACCCAGTACTTC
CSASSTSLQETQYF
>TRBV10-3|TRBJ2-7|.|.
TGTGCCATCAGTGAGTCTGAGTCCGAGGGTGGTTACGAGCAGTACTTC
CAISESESEGGYEQYF
>TRBV14|TRBJ1-1|.|.
TGTGCCAGCAGCCCGTCAGGGCTAGCGGAAGCTTTCTTT
CASSPSGLAEAFF
>TRBV27|TRBJ1-4|.|.
TGTGCCAGCAGTTTAAACAGCCTTGCAACTAATGAAAAACTGTTTTTT
CASSLNSLATNEKLFF
>TRBV3-1/TRBV3-2|TRBJ1-3|.|.
TGTGCCAGCAGCCTACACCAGGGATTGACTGGAAACACCATATATTTT
CASSLHQGLTGNTIYF
>TRBV27|TRBJ2-3|.|.
TGTGCCAGCAAAGCAGAAGGTAGGGTGGCGGGTACGCAGTATTTT
CASKAEGRVAGTQYF
>TRBV13|TRBJ2-7|TRBD1|.
TGTGCCAGCAGAAAGACAGGGGGTCCCTACGAGCAGTACTTC
CASRKTGGPYEQYF
>TRBV7-3|TRBJ2-7|.|.
TGTGCCAGCAGCTTAAATAGGTCCGGGGGTCTCTACGAGCAGTACTTC
CASSLNRSGGLYEQYF
>TRBV9|TRBJ2-5|TRBD2|.
TGTGCCAGCAGCGTAGGTTCCAGCGGGGGGGCGGAGACCCAGTACTTC
CASSVGSSGGAETQYF
>TRBV11-2|TRBJ1-3|.|.
TGTGCCAGCAGCTTGGGCCCGGTACTCTCTGGAAACACCATATATTTT
CASSLGPVLSGNTIYF
>TRBV2|TRBJ2-2|TRBD2|.
TGTGCCAGCAGGGTAGCGGGGGGGCCCGGGGAGCTGTTTTTT
CASRVAGGPGELFF
>TRBV5-1|TRBJ2-2|TRBD2|.
TGCGCCAGCAGCTCGACTAGCGGGGTGAACACCGGGGAGCTGTTTTTT
CASSSTSGVNTGELFF
>TRBV5-1|TRBJ2-5|TRBD1|.
TGCGCCAGCGGGCAGGGGGCTAGGGAGACCCAGTACTTC
CASGQGARETQYF
>TRBV6-6|TRBJ2-7|TRBD1|many
TGTGCCAGCAAATTAGACCGGGACAGAACCTACGAGCAGTACTTC
CASKLDRDRTYEQYF
>TRBV5-6|TRBJ2-5|.|.
TGTGCCAGCAGCCACCAAGACAGACAAGAGACCCAGTACTTC
CASSHQDRQETQYF
>TRBV13|TRBJ1-2|TRBD1|.
TGTGCCAGCAGCTCCCAGGGGGCGTCTGGGTCTGGCTACACCTTC
CASSSQGASGSGYTF
>TRBV6-5|TRBJ1-5|.|.
TGTGCCAGCAGTCGGGGGGGAAGTGGTAAGCAGCCCCAGCATTTT
CASSRGGSGKQPQHF
>TRBV4-1|TRBJ2-7|TRBD1|.
TGCGCCAGCAGCCAAGACCCTGACAGGGTACCTACGAAGCAGTACTTC
CASSQDPDRVPTKQYF
>TRBV5-1|TRBJ2-5|.|.
TGCGCCAGCAGCGAGGGACTCCAAGAGACCCAGTACTTC
CASSEGLQETQYF
>TRBV9|TRBJ2-1|TRBD2|.
TGTGCCAGCAGCGTAGCTAGCGGGGGGCCATACAATGAGCAGTTCTTC
CASSVASGGPYNEQFF
>TRBV15|TRBJ2-1|TRBD2|once
TGTGCCACCAGCAGAAGTACGGGGCTAGCGGGGAAATACAATGAGCAGTTCTTC
CATSRSTGLAGKYNEQFF
>TRBV10-3|TRBJ1-2|TRBD1|.
TGTGCCATCATGAAGACCGGGACAGGGGGTTATGGCTACACCTTC
CAIMKTGTGGYGYTF
>TRBV5-4|TRBJ2-5|.|.
TGTGCCAGCAGACGGGGGAGTAGGGGGCGAGAGACCCAGTACTTC
CASRRGSRGRETQYF
>TRBV28|TRBJ2-3|TRBD2|.
TGTGCCAGCAGTTCGACTAGCGGGGCCACAGATACGCAGTATTTT
CASSSTSGATDTQYF
>TRBV6-4|TRBJ2-1|TRBD1|.
TGTGCCAGCAGGCGGGACAGGTCCTACAATGAGCAGTTCTTC
CASRRDRSYNEQFF
>TRBV7-8|TRBJ1-1|TRBD1|.
TGTGCCAGCCTCGGACAGGGAAGGAAAAACACTGAAGCTTTCTTT
CASLGQGRKNTEAFF
>TRBV7-7|TRBJ2-5|TRBD1|.
TGTGCCAGCAGCTCCATACAGGGGGCTGTTGAGACCCAGTACTTC
CASSSIQGAVETQYF
>TRBV28|TRBJ1-2|.|.
TGTGCCAGCAGTTCGTCCCCCTGGGGGGTGGGTGGCTACACCTTC
CASSSSPWGVGGYTF
>TRBV4-1|TRBJ2-5|.|.
TGCGCCAGCAGCCAAGATGCGAGAATTCTGGAGACCCAGTACTTC
CASSQDARILETQYF
>TRBV7-6|TRBJ1-1|.|.
TGTGCCAGCAGCTTAGCCCCTATGAACACTGAAGCTTTCTTT
CASSLAPMNTEAFF
>TRBV14|TRBJ2-1|TRBD2|.
TGTGCCAGCAGCCCCCTACTAGCGGGGGGTGGGGAGCAGTTCTTC
CASSPLLAGGGEQFF
>TRBV7-2|TRBJ2-1|TRBD2|once
TGTGCCAGCAGCCGTGGACTAGGGGAAGGAGAGCAGTTCTTC
CASSRGLGEGEQFF
>TRBV29-1|TRBJ1-2|.|.
TGCAGCGTTGAACGCGGGGCTGGGGTTGGCTACACCTTC
CSVERGAGVGYTF
>TRBV19|TRBJ2-1|TRBD1|once
TGTGCCAGTAGACCTGGTGGAACAGGGGGCTTTACGGAGCAGTTCTTC
CASRPGGTGGFTEQFF
>TRBV4-1|TRBJ1-2|TRBD1|many
TGCGCCACCGGGACAGGGGTTGGCTACACCTTC
CATGTGVGYTF
>TRBV6-4|TRBJ2-2|.|.
TGTGCCAGCAGCGAGGGTTGGGGCACCGGGGAGCTGTTTTTT
CASSEGWGTGELFF
>TRBV6-5|TRBJ1-1|TRBD1|.
TGTGCCAGCAGTTACTCGGGACAGGCCGGTACTGAAGCTTTCTTT
CASSYSGQAGTEAFF
>TRBV15|TRBJ1-6|.|.
TGTGCCACCAGCGTGGAGCAGGGCCATAATTCACCCCTCCACTTT
CATSVEQGHNSPLHF
>TRBV7-8|TRBJ2-3|.|.
TGTGCCAGCAGCCCCTGGTTGGTGAGCTACCAAAGCACAGATACGCAGTATTTT
CASSPWLVSYQSTDTQYF
>TRBV5-1|TRBJ1-1|.|.
TGCGCCAGCAGTAAAAACAGGGCGAACACTGAAGCTTTCTTT
CASSKNRANTEAFF
>TRBV11-2|TRBJ1-1|TRBD1|.
TGTGCCAGCAGCCACAGGGGCGCGAACACTGAAGCTTTCTTT
CASSHRGANTEAFF
>TRBV5-5|TRBJ1-5|.|.
TGTGCCAGCAGCTTGGGACACATGACCGGAGGTCAGCCCCAGCATTTT
CASSLGHMTGGQPQHF
>TRBV6-2/TRBV6-3|TRBJ1-1|.|once
TGTGCCAGCAGTTACCCCTTTGGCAGGAACACTGAAGCTTTCTTT
CASSYPFGRNTEAFF
>TRBV10-3|TRBJ2-3|TRBD2|once
TGTGCCATCAGTGCTAGCGGGGGGGTCCCAGATACGCAGTATTTT
CAISASGGVPDTQYF
>TRBV28|TRBJ2-6|.|.
TGTGCCAGCAGTCCCCCCACGGACATGATAATGACTTTC
CASSPPTDMIMTF
>TRBV19|TRBJ1-1|TRBD1|.
TGTGCCACTAACCAGGGACAGGGGGCCGGAGCTTTCTTT
CATNQGQGAGAFF
>TRBV5-5|TRBJ2-7|TRBD1|.
TGTGCCAGCAGCCGTGGACAGGGGAGCTCCTACGAGCAGTACTTC
CASSRGQGSSYEQYF
>TRBV28|TRBJ1-2|TRBD1|.
TGTGCCAGCAGTTTAGAGGTGGGGAACCGGGACAGGGGGTCCGGCTACACCTTC
CASSLEVGNRDRGSGYTF
>TRBV15|TRBJ2-1|.|.
TGTGCCACCAGCAGAGAACCCCAGGGTTCCTACAATGAGCAGTTCTTC
CATSREPQGSYNEQFF
>TRBV3-1/TRBV3-2|TRBJ2-3|TRBD2|.
TGTGCCAGCAGCCCGAGAAGCGGGGGACTCACAGATACGCAGTATTTT
CASSPRSGGLTDTQYF
>TRBV2|TRBJ1-5|.|.
TGTGCCAGCAGTTCCCGGGAGCTCAGCAATCAGCCCCAGCATTTT
CASSSRELSNQPQHF